The entry below describes one T cell receptor beta chain. Time point of the sample: after trial treatment. The treatment: LDRT plus nivolumab, ipilimumab, low-dose cyclophosphamide and aspirin (RACIN trial). The data belong to a study of low-dose radiotherapy and immunotherapy resistance in tumors. Primers targeting TRAV and TRBV primed first-strand cDNA, covering alpha and beta chains. Amplification of TCRs used a constant-region primer and V-primer adapter for roughly 18 PCR cycles. TCRdb processed the reads anew with MiXCR; each CDR3 protein has one entry. The sample holds tens of thousands of distinct CDR3 sequences, roughly 19% seen once. Between the trimmed V and J ends, which lost 4 bases and 8 bases, there was a span of 26 bases. The CDR3 loop spans 17 amino acids.

The sequence came from a female donor with ovarian cancer. Source: PBMCs, taken after low-dose radiotherapy plus immunotherapy. The J gene is TRBJ1-2, the V gene TRBV23-1, with D perhaps TRBD1 (5 bases). TRBV23-1 is filed as an ORF, its function uncertain. DNA of the CDR3: TGCGCCAGCAGTCGACCAGAGCGAATGGAAGGGGTGTACGGCTACACCTTC. It translates to CASSRPERMEGVYGYTF.